These 13 T cell receptor beta chains were all obtained from the same sample, sequenced in a study of blood T cell repertoires in COVID-19. Libraries were prepared by immunoSEQ multiplex PCR; TCRdb keeps only in-frame clonotypes and omits some of them. The data show 90,000 to 150,000 clones, just over 85% seen once. Sequencing input: peripheral blood. The receptors here all came from a woman aged 45-59 years with active or convalescent COVID-19.

The chain employs TRBV15 and TRBJ2-3; TRBD2 matches 10 bases. Germline CDR1 LNHNV, CDR2 YYDKDF (reference sequence). CDR3 length: 16 amino acids. The trim removed 2 bases at V and 0 bases at J, leaving 2 bases unmatched. CDR3 in amino acids: CATSRKLAGSTDTQYF. Written as DNA, the CDR3 is TGTGCCACCAGCAGAAAACTAGCGGGAAGCACAGATACGCAGTATTTT. The full variable domain, its missing parts supplied by reference TRBV15 and TRBJ2-3, is DAMVIQNPRYQVTQFGKPVTLSCSQTLNHNVMYWYQQKSSQAPKLLFHYYDKDFNNEADTPDNFQSRRPNTSFCFLDIRSPGLGDTAMYLCATSRKLAGSTDTQYFGPGTRLTVL.

V and J are TRBV5-1 and TRBJ2-3; D is perhaps TRBD2 (6 bases). The CDR3 sequence is 14 residues long. With 3 bases removed from V and 3 bases from J, the gap between germline ends came to 11 bases. Germline V gene sequence: CDR1 SGHRS, CDR2 YFSETQ. The CDR3 nucleotides are TGCGCCAGCAGCTACGGGACTCGAACAGATACGCAGTATTTT. It is translated as CASSYGTRTDTQYF.

The chain has TRBV6-2 or TRBV6-3 and TRBJ2-1; 7 bases align to TRBD2. The CDR3 runs to 15 residues. V lost 2 bases, J lost 4 bases, and 5 bases stayed unmatched. CDR1 and CDR2 (germline): MNHEY, SVGEGT. The DNA of the CDR3 is TGTGCCAGCAGTTACGGCCTAGCGGATTACAATGAGCAGTTCTTC. Translating it yields CASSYGLADYNEQFF.

The J gene is TRBJ2-7, the V gene TRBV28; 9 bases line up with TRBD1. Germline V gene data show CDR1 as MDHEN and CDR2 as SYDVKM. The CDR3 runs to 16 residues. Trimming removed 5 bases from V and 4 bases from J; junction bases left unmatched: 12. CDR3: CASSPPTGTGLYEQYF. In nucleotides, the CDR3 is TGTGCCAGCAGTCCCCCAACCGGGACAGGGTTATACGAGCAGTACTTC.

The V and J genes are TRBV2 and TRBJ2-3; D is unclear. Germline V lookup: CDR1 SNHLY, CDR2 FYNNEI. The V end was cut by 7 bases, the J end by 8 bases, with 13 bases between. The CDR3 contains 12 residues. CDR3 amino acids: CASTQPPGTQYF. Here the CDR3 DNA reads TGTGCCAGCACCCAACCCCCGGGTACGCAGTATTTT.

The chain carries TRBV10-3 and TRBJ1-2, with 10 positions matching TRBD1. There are 17 residues in the CDR3. Unmatched junction bases numbered 8, after V lost 0 bases and J lost 4 bases. Germline V gives CDR1 ENHRY, CDR2 SYGVKD. The CDR3 coding sequence is TGTGCCATCAGTGAGTCGCCCCCCGACAGGGGGCTCTATGGCTACACCTTC. Its protein product is CAISESPPDRGLYGYTF.

The chain employs TRBV28 and TRBJ2-7; the match to TRBD1 covers 7 bases. V was clipped by 2 bases and J by 2 bases; unmatched bases: 3. The germline CDR1 and CDR2 sequences are MDHEN and SYDVKM. The CDR3 spans 14 residues. The CDR3 region is CASSLVQGAYEQYF. CDR3 nucleotides: TGTGCCAGCAGTTTAGTCCAGGGGGCCTACGAGCAGTACTTC.

The rearrangement joins TRBV28 to TRBJ1-5; 9 bases are shared with TRBD1. The CDR3 consists of 16 residues. V was pared by 6 bases and J by 10 bases, with 16 bases of the junction left unmatched. Looked up from germline, CDR1 is MDHEN and CDR2 is SYDVKM. In DNA, the CDR3 is TGTGCCAGCAGCCCCATGGACAGGGGACATGGGGTTCCCCAGCATTTT. Encoded protein: CASSPMDRGHGVPQHF.

The CDR3 region has the DNA TGTGCCAGCAGTTTTGTAGGAGGGGCGCTTGCTTTCTTT. Encoded protein: CASSFVGGALAFF. V is TRBV12-3 or TRBV12-4 and J is TRBJ1-1; tentative D call: TRBD1 (5 bases). V was clipped by 3 bases and J by 11 bases, with 16 bases between them. The CDR3 loop spans 13 amino acids.

In regard to this clone: Relative to the germline gene, one junction end is altered; a read error may explain this. The V gene is TRBV6-1, the J gene TRBJ1-2; D remains ambiguous. The CDR3 is 13 amino acids. Germline values: CDR1 MNHNS, CDR2 SASEGT. In nucleotides, the CDR3 is TGTGCCAGCAGAGAAGGTCAGTTGAGGGGCTACACCTTC. Protein product: CASREGQLRGYTF.

This clone turned up a few times. The chain has TRBV28 and TRBJ2-7; 7 bases fit TRBD1. CDR1 and CDR2 (germline): MDHEN, SYDVKM. After removal of 6 bases from V and 7 bases from J, the junction contained 12 bases not matched to a gene. The length of the CDR3 is 14 residues. The CDR3 nucleotides read TGTGCCAGCAGCCAGGGGGACCGCCAGGGAGAGCAGTACTTC. Its protein is CASSQGDRQGEQYF.

The V gene is TRBV9, the J gene TRBJ2-6, with 9 bases identical to TRBD1. V lost 5 bases, J lost 0 bases, and 6 bases stayed unmatched. CDR3 size: 17 residues. The V gene's germline CDR1 is SGDLS and CDR2 YYNGEE. Written as DNA, the CDR3 is TGTGCCAGCAGTGCCGGGACAGGGCGCTCTGGGGCCAACGTCCTGACTTTC. Protein sequence: CASSAGTGRSGANVLTF. Full variable domain (missing parts from reference TRBV9 and TRBJ2-6): DSGVTQTPKHLITATGQRVTLRCSPRSGDLSVYWYQQSLDQGLQFLIQYYNGEERAKGNILERFSAQQFPDLHSELNLSSLELGDSALYFCASSAGTGRSGANVLTFGAGSRLTVL.

The chain carries TRBV21-1 and TRBJ1-6; the table's TRBD1 call for D was not verified on the DNA. TRBV21-1 is a listed pseudogene. This CDR3 contains 19 residues. Here the CDR3 DNA reads TGTGCCAGCAGCAAAGGTCTGACAGGGAGGTTCTTTATGTACTTCACCCTCCACTTT. Residues: CASSKGLTGRFFMYFTLHF.